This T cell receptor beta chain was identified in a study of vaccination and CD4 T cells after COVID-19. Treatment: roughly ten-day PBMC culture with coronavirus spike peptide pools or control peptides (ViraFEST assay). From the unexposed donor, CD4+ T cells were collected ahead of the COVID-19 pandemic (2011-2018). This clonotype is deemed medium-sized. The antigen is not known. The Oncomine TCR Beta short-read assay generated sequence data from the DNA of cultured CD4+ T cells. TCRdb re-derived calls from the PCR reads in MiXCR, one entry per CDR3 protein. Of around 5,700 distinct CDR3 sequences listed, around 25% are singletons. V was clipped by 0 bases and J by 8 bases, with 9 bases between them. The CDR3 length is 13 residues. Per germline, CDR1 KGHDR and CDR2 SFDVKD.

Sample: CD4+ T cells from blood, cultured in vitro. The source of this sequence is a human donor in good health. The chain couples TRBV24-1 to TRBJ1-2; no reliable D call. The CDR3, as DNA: TGTGCCACCAGTGATTTGGAGTGGGAGGGCTACACCTTC. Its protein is CATSDLEWEGYTF.